Presented here are 7 T cell receptor beta chains from one specimen sequenced in a study of kidney transplant recipient with SARS-CoV-2 infection. TCRdb called the reads again in MiXCR, with one record for every CDR3 protein. The sample lists approximately 250,000 distinct CDR3 sequences, 29% occurring once. The sequenced sample was a blood sample, obtained at baseline and on day 111 from a kidney transplant recipient. All receptors come from a male patient in his thirties who had COVID-19 and was a kidney transplant recipient. A subset of T cells may come from the graft donor.

Remarks on this clonotype: A much larger clone differs by one base, so this may be a read error. Since no conserved phenylalanine or tryptophan closes the CDR3, a read error is the likely cause. The gene calls are TRBV24-1 and TRBJ1-2; D remains unclear. This CDR3 comprises 17 residues. CDR1 is KGHDR and CDR2 is SFDVKD in the germline V gene. With 6 bases removed from V and 4 bases from J, the gap between germline ends came to 23 bases. The CDR3 region has the DNA TGTGCCACCAGTTGCCAAAGTAGTACCAGAAAGACCTATGGCTACACCCTC. Translating gives CATSCQSSTRKTYGYTL.

About this clonotype itself: This clone may be a read error of a much larger clone one base away. The V and J genes are TRBV6-5 and TRBJ1-5; D is unresolved. The CDR3 is 11 amino acids. Germline V lookup: CDR1 MNHEY, CDR2 SVGAGI. CDR3 region: CASRSNQPRHF. CDR3 DNA: TGTGCCAGCAGATCTAATCAGCCCCGGCATTTT.

This clonotype was picked up many times. This chain's CDR3 is CASRQGAGEQYF. The CDR3 DNA reads as TGTGCCAGCAGACAGGGGGCTGGCGAGCAGTACTTC. The V and J genes are TRBV7-9 and TRBJ2-7; 9 bases line up with TRBD1. Losses at the gene ends were 6 bases for V and 6 bases for J; bases not matched to a gene: 3. Germline CDR1 and CDR2: SEHNR and FQNEAQ (reference sequence). The CDR3 is 12 residues long.

With regard to this clonotype: A read error is possible here, since a much larger clone lies one base away. The chain's CDR3 is CATRGQRSNTEAFF. The CDR3 DNA reads TGTGCCACCAGGGGACAGCGATCGAACACTGAAGCTTTCTTT. The chain employs TRBV24-1 and TRBJ1-1; TRBD1 matches 7 bases. From germline, CDR1 is KGHDR and CDR2 SFDVKD. This CDR3 is 14 amino acids long. V was pared by 7 bases and J by 1 base, with 5 bases of the junction left unmatched.

Points on this clonotype: A much larger clone lies a single base off, so this may be a read error. The V call is TRBV5-6, the J call TRBJ1-2; D is uncertain. CDR3 length equals 16 residues. Germline values: CDR1 SGHDT, CDR2 YYEEEE. The CDR3: CASQPPNSRKTYGHTF. As DNA, the CDR3 is TGTGCCAGCCAGCCTCCCAATAGTCGAAAGACCTATGGCCACACCTTC.

As for this clonotype: A much larger clone is a single base away; this may be a read error. The rearrangement uses TRBV5-6 and TRBJ1-2, with D hard to call. The CDR3 extends over 16 amino acids. CDR1 SGHDT and CDR2 YYEEEE come from the germline V gene. Here the CDR3 DNA reads TGTGCCAGCCGGGCTTCCAATAGTCGAAAGACCTATGGCTGCACCTTC. Its protein is CASRASNSRKTYGCTF. Full variable domain (remainder filled in from reference TRBV5-6 and TRBJ1-2): DAGVTQSPTHLIKTRGQQVTLRCSPKSGHDTVSWYQQALGQGPQFIFQYYEEEERQRGNFPDRFSGHQFPNYSSELNVNALLLGDSALYLCASRASNSRKTYGCTFGSGTRLTVV.

This CDR3 reads CASSIGFYRRKTYGYTF. The CDR3 nucleotides are TGTGCCAGCAGTATCGGGTTTTACCGACGAAAGACCTATGGCTACACCTTC. The chain uses TRBV2 and TRBJ1-2; D call uncertain. V was pared by 5 bases and J by 4 bases, with 23 bases between. The CDR3 sequence is 17 residues long. The germline V gene encodes CDR1 SNHLY and CDR2 FYNNEI.